The T cell receptor beta chain described here comes from a study of naive and memory T cell subsets. General observations from the study: A few larger clonotypes appeared in naive repertoires, especially CD8, possibly memory cells re-expressing CD45RA.

An equimolar mix of two oligonucleotides served as the beta constant-region primer for TRBC1 and TRBC2. Ligated cDNA was amplified by four rounds of PCR with nested alpha and beta constant-region primers and SP2. A 12-nucleotide UMI and the SP2 primer were added to the cDNA 3' end by oligonucleotide ligation. TCRdb reprocessed the UMI-ligation and nested PCR reads via MiXCR and lists one record per CDR3 protein. The sample consists of about 150,000 distinct CDR3 sequences, about 23% of them appearing once. About this clonotype: Its antigen is unknown.

CDR1 and CDR2 from the germline V gene are LGHDT and YNNKEL (reference sequence). The V and J ends lost 3 bases and 3 bases, in that order; junction bases with no gene match: 2. The CDR3 has 15 amino acids. The gene calls are TRBV3-1 and TRBJ1-5; 10 nucleotides match TRBD1. What was sequenced was naive CD4+ T cells from blood. This TCR was recovered from a human donor in good health. For the CDR3, the DNA is TGTGCCAGCAGCCAGGGGACAGGGGCCAATCAGCCCCAGCATTTT. Translation: CASSQGTGANQPQHF.